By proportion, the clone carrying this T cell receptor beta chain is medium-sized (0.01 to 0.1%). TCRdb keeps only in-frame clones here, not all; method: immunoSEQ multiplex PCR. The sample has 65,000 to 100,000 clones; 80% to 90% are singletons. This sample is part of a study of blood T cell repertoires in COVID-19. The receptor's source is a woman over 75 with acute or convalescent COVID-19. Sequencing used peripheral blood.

The CDR3: CASSYSPLAQSDRANYGYTF. The CDR3 region has the DNA TGTGCCAGCAGTTACTCGCCACTCGCTCAATCGGACAGGGCTAACTATGGCTACACCTTC. V is TRBV6-2 or TRBV6-3 and J is TRBJ1-2; TRBD1 agrees at 8 bases. The V segment lost 0 bases and the J segment 0 bases; nucleotides outside the gene matches: 15. This CDR3 is built from 20 residues. Germline CDR1 is MNHEY and CDR2 is SVGEGT.